Shown below are 17 T cell receptor beta chains from a single sample sequenced in a study of blood T cell repertoires in COVID-19. Method: immunoSEQ multiplex PCR; TCRdb's copy keeps in-frame clones and lacks some. The sample includes some 250,000 clones, about 70% of them seen just once. Sequenced sample: peripheral blood. These receptors came from a woman aged 80 or older with acute or convalescent COVID-19.

V is TRBV24-1 and J is TRBJ2-1; 14 bases match TRBD2. Germline V CDR1 and CDR2: KGHDR, SFDVKD. J lost 5 bases, V lost 5 bases, and 4 bases had no gene match. The CDR3 consists of 16 residues. CDR3 residues: CATSGGLAGGNNEQFF. For the CDR3, the DNA is TGTGCCACCAGTGGCGGACTAGCGGGAGGAAACAATGAGCAGTTCTTC.

The V gene is TRBV7-2, the J gene TRBJ2-2; 7 bases align to TRBD2. Germline lookup yields CDR1 SGHTA and CDR2 FQGNSA. CDR3 length equals 15 residues. Trimming took 5 bases from V and 4 from J; bases not matched to a gene: 7. CDR3 loop: CASSALWGGTGELFF. The CDR3 nucleotides read TGTGCCAGCAGCGCTTTGTGGGGGGGCACCGGGGAGCTGTTTTTT. The entire variable domain, with the rest obtained from reference TRBV7-2 and TRBJ2-2, is as follows: GAGVSQSPSNKVTEKGKDVELRCDPISGHTALYWYRQSLGQGLEFLIYFQGNSAPDKSGLPSDRFSAERTGGSVSTLTIQRTQQEDSAVYLCASSALWGGTGELFFGEGSRLTVL.

This chain joins TRBV3-1 (or the pseudogene TRBV3-2) and TRBJ1-2; a weak D match, TRBD1 (5 bases). The V end lost 0 bases, the J end lost 3 bases, and 8 bases lay between the germline ends. CDR3 length equals 14 residues. Per the germline V gene, CDR1 is LGHDT and CDR2 is YNNKEL (reference sequence). CDR3 residues: CASSQDPGYYGYTF. The CDR3 nucleotides are TGTGCCAGCAGCCAAGACCCAGGGTACTATGGCTACACCTTC.

This CDR3 is CASSLPSSGKDNEQFF. The CDR3 DNA reads TGTGCCAGCAGCTTACCTTCTAGCGGAAAAGACAATGAGCAGTTCTTC. The chain has TRBV7-9 and TRBJ2-1; 7 bases line up with TRBD2. This CDR3 is built from 16 residues. V shed 2 bases, J shed 5 bases, and the junction held 9 bases outside the gene matches. Germline CDR1 reads SEHNR; CDR2 reads FQNEAQ (reference sequence).

This clone appeared a few times. V usage is TRBV3-1 (or the pseudogene TRBV3-2) and J usage is TRBJ2-1; the match to TRBD2 covers 14 bases. V lost 2 bases, J lost 6 bases, and 3 bases stayed unmatched. The CDR3 runs 16 residues. Germline CDR1 reads LGHDT; CDR2 reads YNNKEL (reference sequence). The CDR3 nucleotides are TGTGCCAGCAGCCAATTAGGACTAGCGGGGGGCAATGAGCAGTTCTTC. Amino acids: CASSQLGLAGGNEQFF.

This clone was counted between two and nine times. V gene TRBV15 combines with J gene TRBJ2-1, with 9 bases lining up with TRBD1. The germline gives CDR1 LNHNV, CDR2 YYDKDF (reference sequence). This CDR3 has 15 amino acids. V gave up 1 base and J gave up 9 bases; unmatched junction bases: 7. The CDR3 here is CATSRGGQGSAEQFF. CDR3 DNA sequence: TGTGCCACCAGCAGAGGGGGACAGGGATCGGCTGAGCAGTTCTTC.

The sample holds a few counts of this clone. The genes are TRBV6-1 and TRBJ2-7, with TRBD2 matching over 7 bases. The CDR3 loop spans 13 amino acids. Germline V gene sequence: CDR1 MNHNS, CDR2 SASEGT. V trimming: 9 bases; J trimming: 3 bases; junction bases outside the gene matches: 8. CDR3 nucleotides: TGTGCCAGTCAGCGGGACCAAGGCTACGAGCAGTACTTC. Encoded protein: CASQRDQGYEQYF.

V is TRBV2 and J is TRBJ1-1, with D unclear. Germline CDR1 SNHLY, CDR2 FYNNEI. CDR3 length: 13 residues. V gave up 2 bases and J gave up 6 bases, with 10 bases separating them. Written as DNA, the CDR3 is TGTGCCAGCAGTGAAACGGGTCGTCCTGAAGCTTTCTTT. This gives the protein CASSETGRPEAFF.

The gene calls are TRBV5-4 and TRBJ1-6; 7 bases fit TRBD1. The CDR3 sequence is 14 residues long. With V trimmed by 4 bases and J by 7 bases, 5 bases remained unmatched. In germline, CDR1 is SGHNT, CDR2 YYREEE (reference sequence). CDR3 nucleotides: TGTGCCAGCAGCCGGGACAGAGGAAATTCACCCCTCCACTTT. Protein sequence: CASSRDRGNSPLHF.

The chain links TRBV5-1 to TRBJ2-5; the match to TRBD1 covers 9 bases. The CDR3 runs 13 residues. V lost 5 bases, J lost 4 bases, and 3 bases stayed unmatched. Germline CDR1 reads SGHRS; CDR2 reads YFSETQ. CDR3 nucleotides: TGCGCCAGCAGTCCGACAGGGGGAGAGACCCAGTACTTC. This codes for CASSPTGGETQYF. Full variable domain (missing parts from reference TRBV5-1 and TRBJ2-5): KAGVTQTPRYLIKTRGQQVTLSCSPISGHRSVSWYQQTPGQGLQFLFEYFSETQRNKGNFPGRFSGRQFSNSRSEMNVSTLELGDSALYLCASSPTGGETQYFGPGTRLLVL.

The sample holds a few counts of this clone. The rearrangement links TRBV5-1 to TRBJ1-2; perhaps TRBD1 as D (6 bases). Trimming pared 0 bases from V and 3 bases from J, leaving 9 bases between. The CDR3 is 14 amino acids. Germline assignment: CDR1 SGHRS and CDR2 YFSETQ. The CDR3 here is CASSLGQVDYGYTF. The CDR3 DNA reads as TGCGCCAGCAGCTTGGGACAGGTCGACTATGGCTACACCTTC.

With regard to this clone: This CDR3 is also generated by other DNA sequences in the sample. The rearrangement uses TRBV5-1 and TRBJ1-1; unclear D gene. V shed 4 bases and J shed 1 base, with 11 bases lying between them. This CDR3 spans 14 amino acids. Germline lookup yields CDR1 SGHRS and CDR2 YFSETQ. The CDR3 loop reads CASSQGTENTEAFF. CDR3 DNA: TGCGCCAGCAGCCAAGGTACAGAGAACACTGAAGCTTTCTTT.

This chain links TRBV19 with TRBJ2-1; 9 positions match TRBD2. Germline lookup yields CDR1 LNHDA and CDR2 SQIVND (reference sequence). This CDR3 comprises 15 residues. V lost 4 bases to trimming and J lost 8 bases; unmatched junction nucleotides: 9. CDR3 sequence (DNA): TGTGCCAGTAGTAGGGCTAGCGGGGATTATGATGAGCAGTTCTTC. Amino acids: CASSRASGDYDEQFF. Supplemented by reference TRBV19 and TRBJ2-1, the full variable domain reads DGGITQSPKYLFRKEGQNVTLSCEQNLNHDAMYWYRQDPGQGLRLIYYSQIVNDFQKGDIAEGYSVSREKKESFPLTVTSAQKNPTAFYLCASSRASGDYDEQFFGPGTRLTVL.

This clone was seen more than once but under ten times. The chain links TRBV7-3 to TRBJ2-3; 10 nucleotides match TRBD2. Germline values: CDR1 SGHTA, CDR2 FQGTGA. V trimming: 4 bases; J trimming: 1 base; junction bases outside the gene matches: 5. There are 16 residues in the CDR3. The CDR3 DNA follows: TGTGCCAGCAGCTCACTAGCGGGGACAGGCACAGATACGCAGTATTTT. Residues: CASSSLAGTGTDTQYF.

This rearrangement joins TRBV2 to TRBJ1-6, with 8 bases lining up with TRBD1. The CDR3 sequence is 15 residues long. Germline V lookup: CDR1 SNHLY, CDR2 FYNNEI. V lost 6 bases, J lost 8 bases, and 9 bases stayed unmatched. CDR3 amino acids: CASRPQDRDHSPLHF. In DNA form, the CDR3 reads TGTGCCAGCAGACCACAGGACAGGGATCATTCACCCCTCCACTTT.

The chain uses TRBV30 and TRBJ1-1; D remains ambiguous. The V gene's germline CDR1 is GTSNPN and CDR2 SVGIG (reference sequence). The CDR3 length is 14 residues. V was cut by 1 base and J by 4 bases, with 13 bases left in between. DNA for the CDR3: TGTGCCTGGAGTGAGGTGAATCGGGGCACTGAAGCTTTCTTT. It yields the protein CAWSEVNRGTEAFF. Complete variable domain (other parts from reference TRBV30 and TRBJ1-1): SQTIHQWPATLVQPVGSPLSLECTVEGTSNPNLYWYRQAAGRGLQLLFYSVGIGQISSEVPQNLSASRPQDRQFILSSKKLLLSDSGFYLCAWSEVNRGTEAFFGQGTRLTVV.

The chain employs TRBV7-2 and TRBJ2-6; 7 positions match TRBD1. The V segment lost 3 bases and the J segment 5 bases; nucleotides outside the gene matches: 4. The CDR3 contains 15 residues. Germline V gives CDR1 SGHTA, CDR2 FQGNSA. Here the CDR3 DNA reads TGTGCCAGCAGCTTGGGACAGATGCGGGCCAACGTCCTGACTTTC. This codes for CASSLGQMRANVLTF.